The 21 T cell receptor beta chains below come from one sample, sequenced in a study of Ad26.COV2.S vaccination and SARS-CoV-2 variants. The treatment here: roughly 18 received Ad26.COV2.S at low or high dose, single or two shots; roughly five received placebo; per-sample allocation not given. On day 63 after the first injection, vaccine and placebo recipients gave samples. Here immunoSEQ multiplex PCR was the method, and the copy in TCRdb shows in-frame clones only, minus some. The sample holds 300,000 to 400,000 clones, 85% to 90% seen once. The sample in question was peripheral blood, obtained in a trial of Ad26.COV2.S vaccine versus placebo. These receptors were obtained from a person aged 18-60 years who received the Ad26.COV2.S COVID-19 vaccine or a placebo.

The gene calls are TRBV6-2 or TRBV6-3 and TRBJ1-5; 7 nucleotides agree with TRBD1. The germline CDR1 and CDR2 sequences are MNHEY and SVGEGT. The CDR3 has 20 residues. J lost 0 bases, V lost 0 bases, and 14 bases had no gene match. In DNA, the CDR3 is TGTGCCAGCAGTTACTCGAGAGGGGTACAGGGGAAATATAGCAATCAGCCCCAGCATTTT. This translates into CASSYSRGVQGKYSNQPQHF.

V gene TRBV5-6 combines with J gene TRBJ2-1; TRBD1 aligns across 7 bases. The trim removed 4 bases at V and 2 bases at J, leaving 6 bases unmatched. This CDR3 contains 15 residues. Germline V gene lookup returns CDR1 SGHDT and CDR2 YYEEEE. The CDR3 region is CASSQGVDAYNEQFF. In DNA form, the CDR3 reads TGTGCCAGCAGCCAGGGGGTGGATGCCTACAATGAGCAGTTCTTC. The full variable domain, rest sourced from reference TRBV5-6 and TRBJ2-1, is DAGVTQSPTHLIKTRGQQVTLRCSPKSGHDTVSWYQQALGQGPQFIFQYYEEEERQRGNFPDRFSGHQFPNYSSELNVNALLLGDSALYLCASSQGVDAYNEQFFGPGTRLTVL.

The chain uses TRBV2 and TRBJ1-2; 9 bases line up with TRBD1. The germline CDR1 and CDR2 sequences are SNHLY and FYNNEI. This CDR3 is built from 13 residues. V was clipped by 4 bases and J by 4 bases; unmatched bases: 1. The CDR3 DNA is TGTGCCAGCAGTGTGGACAGGGGCTATGGCTACACCTTC. It codes for CASSVDRGYGYTF.

The gene calls are TRBV6-1 and TRBJ2-3, with 10 nucleotides matching TRBD2. This CDR3 is built from 19 residues. CDR1 and CDR2 from the germline V gene are MNHNS and SASEGT. With 1 base clipped from V and 0 bases from J, the junction kept 10 bases outside the gene matches. CDR3 in DNA: TGTGCCAGCAGTGAAGATGTAGCGGGGGGCTCGTCTAGCACAGATACGCAGTATTTT. The encoded protein is CASSEDVAGGSSSTDTQYF.

J is TRBJ2-5 and V is TRBV30; D remains unclear. The CDR3 consists of 13 residues. V lost 0 bases and J 0 bases, leaving 5 bases between the germline ends. Per germline, CDR1 GTSNPN and CDR2 SVGIG (reference sequence). In DNA, the CDR3 is TGTGCCTGGAGTGTACTCAACCAAGAGACCCAGTACTTC. Amino acid sequence: CAWSVLNQETQYF.

The chain couples TRBV10-2 to TRBJ2-5; TRBD2 agrees at 8 bases. Germline loops: CDR1 WSHSY, CDR2 SAAADI. Losses at the gene ends were 4 bases for V and 5 bases for J; bases not matched to a gene: 12. The CDR3 extends over 16 amino acids. CDR3 region: CASSAPGGGIGETQYF. In DNA form, the CDR3 reads TGCGCCAGCAGTGCTCCAGGCGGGGGGATTGGGGAGACCCAGTACTTC.

The chain joins TRBV5-1 to TRBJ2-3; no firm D call. The CDR3 runs to 12 residues. Germline CDR1 and CDR2: SGHRS and YFSETQ. V lost 3 bases, J lost 6 bases, and 8 bases lay in between. In nucleotides, the CDR3 is TGCGCCAGCAGCTCGTCCTCGGATACGCAGTATTTT. Residues: CASSSSSDTQYF.

The chain has TRBV6-5 and TRBJ2-7; the D gene is possibly TRBD1 (5 bases). Per the germline V gene, CDR1 is MNHEY and CDR2 is SVGAGI. Trimming took off 4 bases at V and 6 bases at J, with 13 bases between the two ends. The CDR3 has 13 residues. In DNA, the CDR3 is TGTGCCAGCAGTTCGGCCAGGGAAGCCGAGCAGTACTTC. It specifies CASSSAREAEQYF.

J is TRBJ2-1 and V is TRBV19, with D maybe TRBD1 (5 bases). The length of the CDR3 is 15 residues. V lost 1 base and J lost 3, with 10 bases in between. Germline loops: CDR1 LNHDA, CDR2 SQIVND (reference sequence). The CDR3 DNA reads TGTGCCAGTAGTATAGGGGGCACGTTCTACAATGAGCAGTTCTTC. Its translation is CASSIGGTFYNEQFF.

The CDR3 DNA sequence: TGTGCCTGGAGCACAGGGCGGAATCAGCCCCAGCATTTT. Translation gives CAWSTGRNQPQHF. The chain joins TRBV30 to TRBJ1-5, with a possible D match to TRBD1 (6 bases). CDR3 length: 13 amino acids. V lost 3 bases and J 4 bases, leaving 10 bases between the germline ends. From germline, CDR1 is GTSNPN and CDR2 SVGIG (reference sequence).

V usage is TRBV7-2 and J usage is TRBJ1-6, with no clear D. V lost 2 bases and J 9 bases, leaving 17 bases between the germline ends. In germline, CDR1 is SGHTA, CDR2 FQGNSA. CDR3 length equals 16 residues. CDR3 DNA sequence: TGTGCCAGCAGCTTAAACGCACCGCGAGAGGGTTCACCCCTCCACTTT. This sequence encodes CASSLNAPREGSPLHF.

The chain combines TRBV5-1 with TRBJ2-2; 10 nucleotides match TRBD2. The CDR3 runs 17 residues. CDR1 is SGHRS, CDR2 YFSETQ, per germline. Trimming took 4 bases from V and 8 from J; bases not matched to a gene: 14. The CDR3 loop reads CASSPPGTSGAGGELFF. CDR3 coding DNA: TGCGCCAGCAGCCCTCCCGGAACTAGCGGGGCCGGGGGGGAGCTGTTTTTT.

This clone has at least ten counts. The CDR3 DNA reads as TGCGCCAGCAGCCAAGCCGGTATTAGCAATCAGCCCCAGCATTTT. Amino acid sequence: CASSQAGISNQPQHF. V usage is TRBV4-1 and J usage is TRBJ1-5; D gene ambiguous. CDR1 MGHRA and CDR2 YSYEKL come from the germline V gene. V gave up 1 base and J gave up 0 bases, with 7 bases separating them. This CDR3 has 15 residues.

The chain joins TRBV4-1 to TRBJ1-1; D is ambiguous. Germline V gene lookup returns CDR1 MGHRA and CDR2 YSYEKL. CDR3 length: 12 amino acids. V shed 4 bases and J shed 7 bases, with 10 bases lying between them. The CDR3 nucleotides read TGCGCCAGCAGCCGAGGGATGGGTGAAGCTTTCTTT. This encodes CASSRGMGEAFF.

The V and J genes are TRBV24-1 and TRBJ1-6; D gene uncertain. Looked up from germline, CDR1 is KGHDR and CDR2 is SFDVKD. The CDR3 has 13 residues. Trimming stripped 9 bases from V and 7 bases from J, with 12 bases between. CDR3 DNA: TGTGCCACCCGGGGAGAAGGGAATTCACCCCTCCACTTT. Its translation is CATRGEGNSPLHF.

In this sample, this clone turned up a few times. The chain recombines TRBV2 with TRBJ2-2, with D possibly TRBD2 on 5 matching bases. Trimming took off 7 bases at V and 1 base at J, with 10 bases between the two ends. The CDR3 length is 14 residues. The germline V gene has CDR1 SNHLY and CDR2 FYNNEI. The chain's CDR3 is CASKIGLNTGELFF. The CDR3, as DNA: TGTGCCAGCAAGATAGGACTGAACACCGGGGAGCTGTTTTTT.

The chain employs TRBV6-1 and TRBJ1-6; D not resolved. Germline V gene lookup returns CDR1 MNHNS and CDR2 SASEGT. V shed 2 bases and J shed 7 bases, with 6 bases lying between them. The CDR3 spans 13 residues. The chain's CDR3 is CASSELSNSPLHF. CDR3 coding DNA: TGTGCCAGCAGTGAATTGTCCAATTCACCCCTCCACTTT.

V usage is TRBV13 and J usage is TRBJ2-2; 8 bases are a match to TRBD2. The germline gives CDR1 PRHDT, CDR2 FYEKMQ (reference sequence). The V segment lost 0 bases and the J segment 6 bases; nucleotides outside the gene matches: 3. The CDR3 has 15 residues. This CDR3 reads CASSLGGRGAGELFF. CDR3 DNA sequence: TGTGCCAGCAGCTTAGGCGGGAGGGGAGCCGGGGAGCTGTTTTTT.

The gene calls are TRBV12-5 and TRBJ2-3; perhaps TRBD2 as D (6 bases). The CDR3 is 15 amino acids. The germline V and J ends were trimmed by 4 bases and 2 bases, with 13 bases remaining between them. The germline V gene has CDR1 LGHNT and CDR2 FRNRAP. The chain's CDR3 is CASGSPAGLTDTQYF. The DNA for the CDR3 is TGTGCTAGTGGTTCCCCAGCGGGCCTCACAGATACGCAGTATTTT.

The V call is TRBV28, the J call TRBJ1-1, with D possibly being TRBD1 (6 bases). V lost 5 bases, J lost 3 bases, and 28 bases lay in between. The CDR3 has 19 residues. CDR1 MDHEN and CDR2 SYDVKM come from the germline V gene. The CDR3 protein is CASSLSSETRRGRDTEAFF. DNA for the CDR3: TGTGCCAGCAGTCTCTCCTCAGAGACAAGGAGGGGGAGGGACACTGAAGCTTTCTTT. Supplemented by reference TRBV28 and TRBJ1-1, the full variable domain reads DVKVTQSSRYLVKRTGEKVFLECVQDMDHENMFWYRQDPGLGLRLIYFSYDVKMKEKGDIPEGYSVSREKKERFSLILESASTNQTSMYLCASSLSSETRRGRDTEAFFGQGTRLTVV.

V and J are TRBV19 and TRBJ1-4; D ambiguous. Trimming shortened V by 3 bases and J by 6 bases, and 2 bases separated the two germline ends. The CDR3 loop spans 11 amino acids. Germline V gene lookup returns CDR1 LNHDA and CDR2 SQIVND (reference sequence). CDR3 nucleotides: TGTGCCAGTAGTATTTATGAAAAACTGTTTTTT. This sequence encodes CASSIYEKLFF.